These T cell receptor beta chains were read from a single sample in a study of blood T cell repertoires in COVID-19. Here immunoSEQ multiplex PCR was the method, and the copy in TCRdb shows in-frame clones only, minus some. The sample has approximately 60,000 clones, over 75% seen once. Specimen: peripheral blood. The receptors here all came from a man aged 50 or older with active COVID-19. CDR3s include the opening cysteine and the closing phenylalanine or tryptophan. The D gene is left open where the match is weak. Size tells how often a clone was seen (once, few, many) or the class of an expanded clone, and some rows leave it out.

D,J,V,size,CDR3,DNA
NA,TRBJ1-2,TRBV28,NA,CASRTPGGSRGYTF,TGTGCCAGCAGGACCCCCGGGGGGTCCAGGGGCTACACCTTC
NA,TRBJ2-7,TRBV24-1,NA,CATSEEGYEQYF,TGTGCCACCAGTGAGGAGGGCTACGAGCAGTACTTC
NA,TRBJ1-6,TRBV27,NA,CASSPFQGSSYNSPLHF,TGTGCCAGCAGTCCATTTCAGGGGTCGTCCTATAATTCACCCCTCCACTTT
TRBD2,TRBJ2-7,TRBV2,NA,CASLLAGGSYEQYF,TGTGCCAGCCTTTTAGCGGGAGGGTCCTACGAGCAGTACTTC
NA,TRBJ2-7,TRBV14,NA,CASSNLNRAGLGQYF,TGTGCCAGCAGCAATTTAAACCGTGCAGGTCTGGGGCAGTACTTC
NA,TRBJ2-2,TRBV18,once,CASSPSGPNTGELFF,TGTGCCAGCTCACCCTCTGGGCCAAACACCGGGGAGCTGTTTTTT
TRBD1,TRBJ1-2,TRBV24-1,NA,CATSDSTGVTYGYTF,TGTGCCACCAGTGACTCCACAGGGGTTACCTATGGCTACACCTTC
TRBD1,TRBJ2-7,TRBV6-5,NA,CASRRTGAYEQYF,TGTGCCAGCAGAAGGACAGGGGCCTACGAGCAGTACTTC
NA,TRBJ1-2,TRBV2,NA,CASSEGRGAGYTF,TGTGCCAGCAGTGAAGGGCGGGGCGCAGGCTACACCTTC
NA,TRBJ1-5,TRBV27,NA,CASSFYRGNQPQHF,TGTGCCAGCAGTTTTTACAGGGGCAATCAGCCCCAGCATTTT
TRBD1,TRBJ2-7,TRBV9,NA,CASSVADRGIGEQYF,TGTGCCAGCAGCGTAGCTGACAGGGGGATCGGCGAGCAGTACTTC
NA,TRBJ2-1,TRBV6-1,few,CASSEPAGDEQFF,TGTGCCAGCAGTGAACCTGCAGGGGATGAGCAGTTCTTC
NA,TRBJ2-4,TRBV11-2,NA,CASSLEGAAKNIQYF,TGTGCCAGCAGCTTAGAAGGGGCAGCCAAAAACATTCAGTACTTC